The 29 T cell receptor beta chains presented below share a single source sample, sequenced in a study of blood T cells in healthy people across ages. A second PCR of 7 to 11 cycles used a sample-barcoded 5' primer and a J-beta primer mix. TCRdb independently ran MiXCR on the 5' RACE reads; one entry per CDR3 protein. Here the sample spans 450,000 to 600,000 distinct CDR3 sequences, roughly a quarter being singletons. This same sample was also taken into another study, of T cells of mothers and their children.

Sequencing was done on a sample of blood. The receptor set was obtained from a boy aged 2 to 10 in good health.

The chain uses TRBV21-1 and TRBJ1-5. TRBV21-1 represents a pseudogene. The CDR3 runs 15 residues. The CDR3 DNA follows: TGTGCCAGCAGCAAAGGGGGATGTAGCAATCAGCCCCAGCATTTT. Residues: CASSKGGCSNQPQHF.

The sample holds a few counts of this clonotype. The chain employs TRBV7-9 and TRBJ2-4; D might be TRBD2 (5 bases). V was pared by 3 bases and J by 0 bases, with 6 bases between. This CDR3 is built from 14 residues. Germline V gene data show CDR1 as SEHNR and CDR2 as FQNEAQ (reference sequence). DNA of the CDR3: TGTGCCAGCAGCTTCGGACTAGCCAAAAACATTCAGTACTTC. Residues: CASSFGLAKNIQYF.

This sequence joins TRBV3-1 and TRBJ1-1; possibly TRBD1 for D (5 bases). The CDR3 is made up of 14 amino acids. CDR1 and CDR2 from the germline V gene are LGHDT and YNNKEL (reference sequence). The germline V and J ends were trimmed by 0 bases and 4 bases, with 9 bases remaining between them. Written as DNA, the CDR3 is TGTGCCAGCAGCCAAGATCTTACAGGCACTGAAGCTTTCTTT. This sequence encodes CASSQDLTGTEAFF.

The chain links TRBV20-1 to TRBJ1-1, with D possibly TRBD1 on 6 matching bases. Per germline, CDR1 DFQATT and CDR2 SNEGSKA (reference sequence). The CDR3 covers 14 residues. As DNA, the CDR3 is TGCAGGGGATCCCCAGGGGCATCAAACACTGAAGCTTTCTTT. Encoded protein: CRGSPGASNTEAFF.

The rearrangement uses TRBV4-3 and TRBJ2-3; D may be TRBD1 or TRBD2 (5 bases each). V shed 0 bases and J shed 3 bases, with 16 bases lying between them. The CDR3 consists of 17 residues. In germline, CDR1 is LGHNA, CDR2 YSLEER. CDR3 sequence (DNA): TGCGCCAGCAGCCAAGATATGGGGGACCTTTTTACAGATACGCAGTATTTT. Its protein is CASSQDMGDLFTDTQYF.

This clonotype was counted only a few times. The chain couples TRBV28 to TRBJ1-4, with 8 bases that match TRBD1. This CDR3 is 19 amino acids long. V lost 5 bases and J lost 1; bases outside the gene matches: 15. CDR1 and CDR2 (germline): MDHEN, SYDVKM. The CDR3: CASSPRGTGYFLTNEKLFF. In DNA, the CDR3 is TGTGCCAGCAGTCCCAGAGGGACAGGCTATTTTTTAACTAATGAAAAACTGTTTTTT.

This clonotype was seen a few times. The V gene is TRBV29-1, the J gene TRBJ2-5; TRBD2 matches 7 bases. V shed 7 bases, J shed 7 bases, and the junction held 6 bases outside the gene matches. Germline-derived CDR1 and CDR2 are SQVTM and ANQGSEA. The CDR3 spans 11 residues. CDR3 sequence: CSAPAGWTQYF. In DNA, the CDR3 is TGCAGCGCTCCAGCGGGGTGGACCCAGTACTTC. The full variable domain, rest sourced from reference TRBV29-1 and TRBJ2-5, is SAVISQKPSRDICQRGTSLTIQCQVDSQVTMMFWYRQQPGQSLTLIATANQGSEATYESGFVIDKFPISRPNLTFSTLTVSNMSPEDSSIYLCSAPAGWTQYFGPGTRLLVL.

This clonotype occurred a few times. J is TRBJ1-3 and V is TRBV7-9; the D gene is possibly TRBD1 (6 bases). Looked up from germline, CDR1 is SEHNR and CDR2 is FQNEAQ (reference sequence). Trimming removed 4 bases at V and 2 bases at J, with 9 bases between. This CDR3 comprises 14 residues. CDR3 sequence (DNA): TGTGCCAGCAGCTACGAGGGGGCTGGAAACACCATATATTTT. This encodes CASSYEGAGNTIYF. Full variable domain (outside the CDR3, taken from reference TRBV7-9 and TRBJ1-3): DTGVSQNPRHKITKRGQNVTFRCDPISEHNRLYWYRQTLGQGPEFLTYFQNEAQLEKSRLLSDRFSAERPKGSFSTLEIQRTEQGDSAMYLCASSYEGAGNTIYFGEGSWLTVV.

The rearrangement uses TRBV6-2 or TRBV6-3 and TRBJ1-1, with D tentatively TRBD1 (5 bases). Germline CDR1 MNHEY, CDR2 SVGEGT. V lost 6 bases to trimming and J lost 2 bases, with 13 bases between them. The length of the CDR3 is 14 residues. CDR3 sequence reads: CASSPPGGNTEAFF. As DNA, the CDR3 is TGTGCCAGCAGCCCCCCCGGGGGAAACACTGAAGCTTTCTTT.

The chain links TRBV25-1 to TRBJ2-7; TRBD1 matches 7 bases. The CDR3 length is 15 residues. V trimming: 4 bases; J trimming: 2 bases; junction bases outside the gene matches: 8. CDR1 is MGHDK and CDR2 is SYGVNS in the germline V gene. In DNA form, the CDR3 reads TGTGCCAGCAGTGGAGGGACAGATAGGCCCTACGAGCAGTACTTC. As protein: CASSGGTDRPYEQYF.

DNA for the CDR3: TGTGCCAGCAGTGTCGGACTAGCTTCCCCTCTGTACTTC. Translation: CASSVGLASPLYF. The chain couples TRBV2 to TRBJ2-7; TRBD2 aligns across 8 bases. Germline CDR1 reads SNHLY; CDR2 reads FYNNEI. This CDR3 contains 13 residues. Germline trimming cut 4 bases from V and 12 bases from J; bases unmatched to any gene: 11.

The sample holds a few counts of this clonotype. The rearrangement links TRBV5-1 to TRBJ2-5; TRBD2 matches 7 bases. The V gene's germline CDR1 is SGHRS and CDR2 YFSETQ. The V segment lost 0 bases and the J segment 5 bases; nucleotides outside the gene matches: 4. The CDR3 is made up of 14 amino acids. The CDR3 nucleotides are TGCGCCAGCAGCTTGGGGGACTATTTGGAGACCCAGTACTTC. It specifies CASSLGDYLETQYF.

This chain uses TRBV20-1 with TRBJ2-7; perhaps TRBD2 as D (6 bases). V was pared by 3 bases and J by 0 bases, with 24 bases between. Germline V gene lookup returns CDR1 DFQATT and CDR2 SNEGSKA (reference sequence). The CDR3 contains 18 residues. CDR3 DNA sequence: TGCAGTGCTAGCTCAGAGGCGCGGGAAACAGTTTTCTCCTACGAGCAGTACTTC. Translated, it gives CSASSEARETVFSYEQYF.

Only a few counts were recorded for this clonotype. V and J are TRBV5-1 and TRBJ1-5; D remains ambiguous. CDR3 length equals 17 residues. The germline gives CDR1 SGHRS, CDR2 YFSETQ. V was clipped by 3 bases and J by 2 bases, with 18 bases between them. This CDR3 reads CASSSKPLGLGNQPQHF. In nucleotides, the CDR3 is TGCGCCAGCAGCTCTAAACCCCTGGGGTTGGGCAATCAGCCCCAGCATTTT.

With regard to this clonotype: At one end, the junction sequence differs from germline, possibly due to a read error. The rearrangement links TRBV12-3 or TRBV12-4 to TRBJ2-3; the match to TRBD2 covers 9 bases. The CDR3 is made up of 17 amino acids. CDR3 nucleotide sequence: TGTGCCAGCAGTTTGAGTAGCGGGAGAGCTAGCACAGATGCGCAGTATTTT. Residues: CASSLSSGRASTDAQYF.

This clonotype was recorded many times. The chain combines TRBV2 with TRBJ2-7; 9 bases agree with TRBD2. Looked up from germline, CDR1 is SNHLY and CDR2 is FYNNEI. Losses at the gene ends were 7 bases for V and 3 bases for J; bases not matched to a gene: 13. This CDR3 region has 16 residues. CDR3 coding DNA: TGTGCCAGCACCGGGGGTACTAGCGGGTACTACTACGAGCAGTACTTC. Its protein is CASTGGTSGYYYEQYF.

The chain carries TRBV25-1 and TRBJ2-1; 8 positions agree with TRBD2. With the DNA end fitting TRBJ2-5 better, the J assignment may be wrong. The CDR3 is made up of 14 amino acids. Germline V lookup: CDR1 MGHDK, CDR2 SYGVNS. Here the CDR3 reads CASGGTRGSETQYF. As DNA, the CDR3 is TGTGCCAGCGGCGGGACTAGAGGGAGCGAGACCCAGTACTTC.

This clonotype was picked up a small number of times. The CDR3 nucleotides are TGTGCCAGCAGCCCCCGGGGACTACAAAACATTCAGTACTTC. Translated, it gives CASSPRGLQNIQYF. J is TRBJ2-4 and V is TRBV9; 7 bases are a match to TRBD2. The CDR3 sequence is 14 residues long. The V and J ends lost 4 bases and 5 bases, in that order; junction bases with no gene match: 6. The germline gives CDR1 SGDLS, CDR2 YYNGEE.

This sequence joins TRBV10-3 and TRBJ1-3; D may be TRBD1 (6 bases). CDR1 is ENHRY, CDR2 SYGVKD, per germline. The CDR3 consists of 15 residues. The V end was cut by 3 bases, the J end by 0 bases, with 9 bases between. CDR3: CAISDGGLSGNTIYF. Written as DNA, the CDR3 is TGTGCCATCAGTGACGGGGGGCTCTCTGGAAACACCATATATTTT.

This sequence joins TRBV7-6 and TRBJ2-7; the D is unclear. Germline CDR1 SGHVS, CDR2 FNYEAQ. Trimming left V 1 base short and J 2 bases short, with 9 bases between. The CDR3 is made up of 14 amino acids. The CDR3 nucleotides read TGTGCCAGCAGCTTAGGGGCAAAGCCCTACGAGCAGTACTTC. Protein product: CASSLGAKPYEQYF.

This clonotype was counted ten times or more. This chain connects TRBV13 to TRBJ2-3; no reliable D call. Germline-derived CDR1 and CDR2 are PRHDT and FYEKMQ (reference sequence). The CDR3 covers 15 residues. The V end was cut by 2 bases, the J end by 2 bases, with 11 bases between. CDR3 in amino acids: CASSLLGRDTDTQYF. CDR3 sequence (DNA): TGTGCCAGCAGCTTATTGGGCAGAGACACAGATACGCAGTATTTT.

Turning to this clonotype: A read error is likely, as this CDR3 ends without the conserved phenylalanine or tryptophan. J is TRBJ2-7 and V is TRBV2, with D hard to call. Germline CDR1 and CDR2: SNHLY and FYNNEI. CDR3 size: 13 residues. The V and J ends lost 0 bases and 5 bases respectively, with 8 bases between them. The CDR3 DNA sequence: TGTGCCAGCAGTGAAGCCCCAGCTAACGAGCAGTACCTC. It is translated as CASSEAPANEQYL.

The CDR3 DNA reads as TGTGCCAGCAGCCCCGGGACAGGAAGTTCACCCCTCCACTTT. It specifies CASSPGTGSSPLHF. The chain employs TRBV5-6 and TRBJ1-6; TRBD1 aligns across 8 bases. V gave up 4 bases and J gave up 9 bases; unmatched junction bases: 6. The CDR3 is made up of 14 amino acids. Germline CDR1 and CDR2: SGHDT and YYEEEE.

A few counts support this clonotype. This CDR3 reads CASSFGQGLWGYTF. The CDR3 DNA reads TGTGCCAGCAGCTTTGGACAGGGTTTATGGGGCTACACCTTC. This chain links TRBV7-2 with TRBJ1-2; 8 bases are a match to TRBD1. Germline loops: CDR1 SGHTA, CDR2 FQGNSA. This CDR3 is 14 amino acids long. Germline trimming cut 3 bases from V and 8 bases from J; bases unmatched to any gene: 8. Looking up the rest from reference TRBV7-2 and TRBJ1-2 gives the full variable domain: GAGVSQSPSNKVTEKGKDVELRCDPISGHTALYWYRQSLGQGLEFLIYFQGNSAPDKSGLPSDRFSAERTGGSVSTLTIQRTQQEDSAVYLCASSFGQGLWGYTFGSGTRLTVV.

The J gene is TRBJ2-1, the V gene TRBV28, with 8 bases matching TRBD2. There are 14 residues in the CDR3. CDR1 MDHEN and CDR2 SYDVKM come from the germline V gene. V lost 11 bases and J lost 7; bases outside the gene matches: 13. CDR3 in DNA: TGTGCCGGGGCTAGGACGGGAGGGTTGAATGAGCAGTTCTTC. Its protein product is CAGARTGGLNEQFF.

The J gene is TRBJ2-7, the V gene TRBV5-5, with 10 bases lining up with TRBD1. Germline V gene lookup returns CDR1 SGHKS and CDR2 YYEKEE (reference sequence). The CDR3 covers 17 residues. V shed 1 base, J shed 5 bases, and the junction held 12 bases outside the gene matches. CDR3 in amino acids: CASSLRSGGTGANEQYF. CDR3 sequence (DNA): TGTGCCAGCAGCTTGAGGTCAGGTGGGACAGGGGCCAACGAGCAGTACTTC. The entire variable domain, with the rest obtained from reference TRBV5-5 and TRBJ2-7, is as follows: DAGVTQSPTHLIKTRGQQVTLRCSPISGHKSVSWYQQVLGQGPQFIFQYYEKEERGRGNFPDRFSARQFPNYSSELNVNALLLGDSALYLCASSLRSGGTGANEQYFGPGTRLTVT.

The V and J genes are TRBV19 and TRBJ2-7, with 11 bases matching TRBD2. The CDR3 sequence is 13 residues long. Unmatched junction bases numbered 3, after V lost 8 bases and J lost 3 bases. Looked up from germline, CDR1 is LNHDA and CDR2 is SQIVND (reference sequence). The CDR3 sequence: CASATSGSYEQYF. CDR3 bases: TGTGCCAGTGCTACTAGCGGGAGCTACGAGCAGTACTTC.

This clonotype was found a few times. CDR3 DNA sequence: TGTGCCAGCAGTTTCCCCCGGGCAGGGTCCACCGAAGCTTTCTTT. This codes for CASSFPRAGSTEAFF. This sequence joins TRBV21-1 and TRBJ1-1; the D call in the table, TRBD1, was not verified against the DNA. TRBV21-1 is listed as a pseudogene. There are 15 residues in the CDR3.

V is TRBV25-1 and J is TRBJ2-1; 7 bases map to TRBD2. J gave up 4 bases and V 2 bases, and 2 bases lay outside the gene matches. Germline values: CDR1 MGHDK, CDR2 SYGVNS. The CDR3 runs to 14 residues. CDR3 loop: CASSELAAYNEQFF. CDR3 bases: TGTGCCAGCAGTGAACTAGCGGCGTACAATGAGCAGTTCTTC.